The text below deals with one TCR beta chain. Its antigen is unknown. Gene names are mouse gene names. Coverage ceases 1 residue before the CDR3 finishes, and the germline J gene fills in the end. TCRbeta CDR3 was sequenced at survey depth with template counts. This table comes from immunoSEQ multiplex PCR, and its TCRdb copy is limited to in-frame clones, with some not included. In the table there are over 40,000 clones, approximately 70% of which are singletons. V lost 4 bases, J lost 4 bases, and 12 bases lay in between. The germline V gene has CDR1 LGHNA and CDR2 YNLKQL (reference sequence). The CDR3 spans 14 residues. The sample is drawn from a study of tissue T cells after allogeneic stem cell transplantation. Study-level points and caveats: Blood and spleen captured only part of the tissue TCR repertoire.

Input material: sorted cells pooled from one or two spleens. The chain is built from TRBV5 and TRBJ2-4; D possibly uses TRBD1 or TRBD2 (5 bases each). The TCR was taken from a pool of C57BL/6 mice in good health. CDR3 region: CASSPRDGENTLYF. The sequenced CDR3 bases are TGTGCCAGCAGCCCTCGGGACGGGGAAAACACCTTGTAC.